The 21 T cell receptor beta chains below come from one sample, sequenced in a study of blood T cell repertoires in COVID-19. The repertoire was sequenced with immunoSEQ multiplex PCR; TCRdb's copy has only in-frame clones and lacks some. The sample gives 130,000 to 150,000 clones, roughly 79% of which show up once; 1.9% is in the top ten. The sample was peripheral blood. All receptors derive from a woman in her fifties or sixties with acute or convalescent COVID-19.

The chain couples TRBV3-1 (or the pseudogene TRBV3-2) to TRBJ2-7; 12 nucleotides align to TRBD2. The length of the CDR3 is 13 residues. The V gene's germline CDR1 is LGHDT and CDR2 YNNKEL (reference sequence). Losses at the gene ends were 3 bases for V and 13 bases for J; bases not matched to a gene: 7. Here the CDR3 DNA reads TGTGCCAGCAGCCACCGACTAGCGGGAGCCTATTACTTC. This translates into CASSHRLAGAYYF.

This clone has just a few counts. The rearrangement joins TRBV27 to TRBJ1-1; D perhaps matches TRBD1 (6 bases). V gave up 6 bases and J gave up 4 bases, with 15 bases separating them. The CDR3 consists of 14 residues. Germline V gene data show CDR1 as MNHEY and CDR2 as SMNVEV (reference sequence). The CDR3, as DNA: TGTGCCAGCAGATACGCGACAGGATCCACTGAAGCTTTCTTT. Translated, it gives CASRYATGSTEAFF.

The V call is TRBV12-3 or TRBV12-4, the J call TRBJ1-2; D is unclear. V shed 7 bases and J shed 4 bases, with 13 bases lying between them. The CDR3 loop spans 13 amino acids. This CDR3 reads CASTLGAPYGYTF. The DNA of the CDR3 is TGTGCCAGCACCCTGGGAGCGCCCTATGGCTACACCTTC.

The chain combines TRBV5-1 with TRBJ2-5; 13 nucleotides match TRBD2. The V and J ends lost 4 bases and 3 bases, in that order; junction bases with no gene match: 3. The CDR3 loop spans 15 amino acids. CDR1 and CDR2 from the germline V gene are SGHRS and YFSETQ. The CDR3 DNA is TGCGCCAGCAGCCCGGGACTAGCGGGGAAAGAGACCCAGTACTTC. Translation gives CASSPGLAGKETQYF.

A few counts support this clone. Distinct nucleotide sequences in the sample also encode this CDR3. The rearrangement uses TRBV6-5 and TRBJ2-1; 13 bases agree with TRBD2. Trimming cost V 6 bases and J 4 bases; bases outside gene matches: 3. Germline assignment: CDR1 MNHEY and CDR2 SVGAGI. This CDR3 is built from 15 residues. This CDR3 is CASRGLAGEYNEQFF. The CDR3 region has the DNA TGTGCCAGCAGAGGACTAGCGGGAGAATACAATGAGCAGTTCTTC.

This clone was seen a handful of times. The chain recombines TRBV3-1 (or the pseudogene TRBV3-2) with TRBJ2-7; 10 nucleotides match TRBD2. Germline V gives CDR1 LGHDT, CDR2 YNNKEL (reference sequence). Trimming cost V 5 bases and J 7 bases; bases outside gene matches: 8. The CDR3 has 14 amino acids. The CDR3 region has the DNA TGTGCCAGCAGCGTCGCTAGCGGGAGTGGAGAGCAGTACTTC. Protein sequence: CASSVASGSGEQYF.

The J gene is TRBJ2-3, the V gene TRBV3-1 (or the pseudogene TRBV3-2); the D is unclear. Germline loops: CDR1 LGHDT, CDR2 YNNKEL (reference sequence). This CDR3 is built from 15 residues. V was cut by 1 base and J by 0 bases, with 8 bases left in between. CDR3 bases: TGTGCCAGCAGCCAAGGCTACGGGAGCACAGATACGCAGTATTTT. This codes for CASSQGYGSTDTQYF.

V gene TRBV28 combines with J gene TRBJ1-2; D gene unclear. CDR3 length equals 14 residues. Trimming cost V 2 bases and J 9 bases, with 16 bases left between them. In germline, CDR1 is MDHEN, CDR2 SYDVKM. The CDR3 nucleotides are TGTGCCAGCAGTTTAAATCACGTCGGGTATAGCTACACCTTC. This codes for CASSLNHVGYSYTF.

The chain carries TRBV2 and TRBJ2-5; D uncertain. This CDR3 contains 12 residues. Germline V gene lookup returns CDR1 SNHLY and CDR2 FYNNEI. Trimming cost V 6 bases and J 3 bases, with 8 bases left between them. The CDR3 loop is CASSVLKETQYF. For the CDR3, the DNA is TGTGCCAGCAGCGTCCTTAAAGAGACCCAGTACTTC.

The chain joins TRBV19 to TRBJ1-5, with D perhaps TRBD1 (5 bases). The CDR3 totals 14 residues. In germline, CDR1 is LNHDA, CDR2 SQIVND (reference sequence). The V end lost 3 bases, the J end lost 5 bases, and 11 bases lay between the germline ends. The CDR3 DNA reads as TGTGCCAGTAGTATTCCTCAGGGCGATCAGCCCCAGCATTTT. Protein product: CASSIPQGDQPQHF. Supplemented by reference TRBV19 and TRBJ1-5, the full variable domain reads DGGITQSPKYLFRKEGQNVTLSCEQNLNHDAMYWYRQDPGQGLRLIYYSQIVNDFQKGDIAEGYSVSREKKESFPLTVTSAQKNPTAFYLCASSIPQGDQPQHFGDGTRLSIL.

The CDR3 spells CASSYPDRESGTEAFF. CDR3 sequence (DNA): TGTGCCAGCAGTTACCCGGACAGGGAAAGTGGGACTGAAGCTTTCTTT. The V and J genes are TRBV6-6 and TRBJ1-1, with 8 bases matching TRBD1. The CDR3 is made up of 16 amino acids. The ends lost 2 bases at V and 5 bases at J; junction bases unmatched: 10. Per germline, CDR1 MNHNY and CDR2 SVGAGI (reference sequence).

CDR3 in DNA: TGTGCCAGCAGCCAAGATCTAGCTATACTTAGCTCCTACAATGAGCAGTTCTTC. Its translation is CASSQDLAILSSYNEQFF. V gene TRBV3-1 (or the pseudogene TRBV3-2) combines with J gene TRBJ2-1; possibly TRBD2 for D (5 bases). CDR1 LGHDT and CDR2 YNNKEL come from the germline V gene (reference sequence). Trimming took 0 bases from V and 0 from J, leaving 15 bases between them. This CDR3 contains 18 residues.

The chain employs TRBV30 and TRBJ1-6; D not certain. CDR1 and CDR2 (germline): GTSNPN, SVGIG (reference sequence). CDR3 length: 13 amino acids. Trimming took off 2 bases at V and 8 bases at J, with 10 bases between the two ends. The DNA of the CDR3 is TGTGCCTGGAGTAAAACTATGGATTCACCCCTCCACTTT. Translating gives CAWSKTMDSPLHF. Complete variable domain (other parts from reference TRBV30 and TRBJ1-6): SQTIHQWPATLVQPVGSPLSLECTVEGTSNPNLYWYRQAAGRGLQLLFYSVGIGQISSEVPQNLSASRPQDRQFILSSKKLLLSDSGFYLCAWSKTMDSPLHFGNGTRLTVT.

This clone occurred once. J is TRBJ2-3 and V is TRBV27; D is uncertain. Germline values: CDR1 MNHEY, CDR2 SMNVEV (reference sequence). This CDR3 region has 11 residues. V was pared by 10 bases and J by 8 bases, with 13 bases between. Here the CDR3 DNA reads TGTGCCACCAGAGGTGCAGGTACGCAGTATTTT. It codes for CATRGAGTQYF.

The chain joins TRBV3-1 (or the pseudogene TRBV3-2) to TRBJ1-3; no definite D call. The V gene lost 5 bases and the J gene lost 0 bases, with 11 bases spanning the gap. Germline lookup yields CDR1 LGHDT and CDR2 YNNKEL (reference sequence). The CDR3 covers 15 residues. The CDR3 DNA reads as TGTGCCAGCAGCGCTAGTGCGATCTCTGGAAACACCATATATTTT. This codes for CASSASAISGNTIYF.

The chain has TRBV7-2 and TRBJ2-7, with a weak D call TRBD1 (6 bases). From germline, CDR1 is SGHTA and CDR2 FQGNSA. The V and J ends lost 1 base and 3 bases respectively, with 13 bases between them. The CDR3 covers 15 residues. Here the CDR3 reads CASSLGRGKGYEQYF. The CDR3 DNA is TGTGCCAGCAGCTTAGGCAGGGGAAAGGGCTACGAGCAGTACTTC.

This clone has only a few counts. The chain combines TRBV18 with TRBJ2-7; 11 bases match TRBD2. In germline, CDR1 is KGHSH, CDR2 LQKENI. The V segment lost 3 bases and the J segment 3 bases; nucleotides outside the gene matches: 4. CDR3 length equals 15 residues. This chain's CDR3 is CASSPEGTSGYEQYF. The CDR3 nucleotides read TGTGCCAGCTCACCCGAGGGGACTAGCGGCTACGAGCAGTACTTC.

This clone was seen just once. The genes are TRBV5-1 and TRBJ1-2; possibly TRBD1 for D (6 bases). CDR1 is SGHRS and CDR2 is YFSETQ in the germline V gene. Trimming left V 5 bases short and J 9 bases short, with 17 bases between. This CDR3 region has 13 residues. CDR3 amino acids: CASSRGGDSSYTF. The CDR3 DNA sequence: TGCGCCAGCAGTCGGGGGGGCGATTCGAGCTACACCTTC.

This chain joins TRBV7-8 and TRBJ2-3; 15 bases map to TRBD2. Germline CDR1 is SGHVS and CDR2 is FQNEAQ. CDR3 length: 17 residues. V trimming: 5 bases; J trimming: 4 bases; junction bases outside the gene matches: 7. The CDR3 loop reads CASSDRTSGRASDTQYF. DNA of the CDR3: TGTGCCAGCAGCGACCGGACTAGCGGGAGGGCCTCAGATACGCAGTATTTT. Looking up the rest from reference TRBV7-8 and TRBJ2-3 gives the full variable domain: GAGVSQSPRYKVAKRGQDVALRCDPISGHVSLFWYQQALGQGPEFLTYFQNEAQLDKSGLPSDRFFAERPEGSVSTLKIQRTQQEDSAVYLCASSDRTSGRASDTQYFGPGTRLTVL.

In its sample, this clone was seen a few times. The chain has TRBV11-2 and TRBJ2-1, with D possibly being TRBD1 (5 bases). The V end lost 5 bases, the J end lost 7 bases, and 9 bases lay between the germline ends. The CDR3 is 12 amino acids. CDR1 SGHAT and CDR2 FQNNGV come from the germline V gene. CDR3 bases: TGTGCCAGCAGCCTGGGGCGGAATGAGCAGTTCTTC. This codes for CASSLGRNEQFF.

The CDR3 sequence is CASSQDRGYNEQFF. The CDR3 DNA reads as TGTGCCAGCAGTCAGGACAGGGGTTACAATGAGCAGTTCTTC. The J gene is TRBJ2-1, the V gene TRBV28; TRBD1 matches at 9 bases. CDR3 length equals 14 residues. The ends lost 5 bases at V and 4 bases at J; junction bases unmatched: 3. The germline CDR1 and CDR2 sequences are MDHEN and SYDVKM.